This entry describes one T cell receptor beta chain. The antigen is unknown. Germline V gives CDR1 ENHRY, CDR2 SYGVKD. This CDR3 contains 14 residues. V lost 5 bases to trimming and J lost 1 base, with 11 bases between them. This sample is drawn from a study of early T cells in non-severe SARS-CoV-2 infection. TCRdb reprocessed the 5' RACE reads via MiXCR and lists one record per CDR3 protein. The sample shows 75,000 to 100,000 distinct CDR3 sequences, just under 15% of them seen only once. Study-level findings and limits: Comparison of clonotypes with VDJdb favored anti-spike CD8 responses while missing private and CD4 specificities.

Specimen: whole blood. The receptor's source is an adult who was a healthcare worker with PCR-confirmed SARS-CoV-2 infection or an uninfected control (not recorded which). The rearrangement joins TRBV10-3 to TRBJ2-5, with TRBD2 as a possible D gene (6 bases). CDR3: CAISPSGPQETQYF. The CDR3 nucleotides read TGTGCCATCAGTCCGAGCGGGCCCCAAGAGACCCAGTACTTC.